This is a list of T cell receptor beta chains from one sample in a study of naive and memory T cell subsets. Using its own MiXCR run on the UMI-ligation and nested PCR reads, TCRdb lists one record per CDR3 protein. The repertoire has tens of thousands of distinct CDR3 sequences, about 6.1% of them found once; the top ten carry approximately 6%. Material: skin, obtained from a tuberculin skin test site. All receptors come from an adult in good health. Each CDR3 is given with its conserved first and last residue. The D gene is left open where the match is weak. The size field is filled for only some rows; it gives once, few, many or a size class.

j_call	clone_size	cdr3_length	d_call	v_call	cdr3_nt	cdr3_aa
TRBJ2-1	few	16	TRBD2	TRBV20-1	TGCAGTGCTAGAGGGGGACTAGCGGAAACGTACAATGAGCAGTTCTTC	CSARGGLAETYNEQFF
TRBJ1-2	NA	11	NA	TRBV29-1	TGCAGCGTTTGGGGGGGCTATGGCTACACCTTC	CSVWGGYGYTF
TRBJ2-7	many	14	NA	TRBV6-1	TGTGCCAGCAGTGAAGTAGGGACCTCCTACGAGCAGTACTTC	CASSEVGTSYEQYF
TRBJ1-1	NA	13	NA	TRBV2	TGTGCCAGCAGTGAAGCGCGAGGAGCTGAAGCTTTCTTT	CASSEARGAEAFF
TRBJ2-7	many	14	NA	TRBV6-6	TGTGCCAGCAGTTACAGGGGGGACTCCAACGAGCAGTACTTC	CASSYRGDSNEQYF
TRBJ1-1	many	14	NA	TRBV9	TGTGCCAGCAGCGTATCGCACGGGAACACTGAAGCTTTCTTT	CASSVSHGNTEAFF
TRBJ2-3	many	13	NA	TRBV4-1	TGCGCCAGCAGCCAAGTGGGGGCAGATACGCAGTATTTT	CASSQVGADTQYF
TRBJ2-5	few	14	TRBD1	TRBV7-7	TGTGCTAGCAGCCCAGGGACAGGGCAAGAGACCCAGTACTTC	CASSPGTGQETQYF
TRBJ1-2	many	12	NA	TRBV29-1	TGCAGCGTTGAGACCGCCGGGGGCGGCTACACCTTC	CSVETAGGGYTF
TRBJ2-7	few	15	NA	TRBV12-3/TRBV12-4	TGTGCCAGCAGTTTAGTAGACTCGGATGCCTACGAGCAGTACTTC	CASSLVDSDAYEQYF
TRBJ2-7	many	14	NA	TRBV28	TGTGCCAGCCTGCCGAGCGGGACACCCTACGAGCAGTACTTC	CASLPSGTPYEQYF
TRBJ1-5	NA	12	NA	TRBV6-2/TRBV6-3	TGTGCCAGCAACTATTTCAATCAGCCCCAGCATTTT	CASNYFNQPQHF
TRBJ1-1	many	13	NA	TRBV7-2	TGTGCCAGCAGTTTGTGGGCCAACACTGAAGCTTTCTTT	CASSLWANTEAFF
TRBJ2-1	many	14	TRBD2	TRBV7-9	TGTGCCAGCAGCTCTAGCGGGAATGGGGTTGAGCAGTTCTTC	CASSSSGNGVEQFF